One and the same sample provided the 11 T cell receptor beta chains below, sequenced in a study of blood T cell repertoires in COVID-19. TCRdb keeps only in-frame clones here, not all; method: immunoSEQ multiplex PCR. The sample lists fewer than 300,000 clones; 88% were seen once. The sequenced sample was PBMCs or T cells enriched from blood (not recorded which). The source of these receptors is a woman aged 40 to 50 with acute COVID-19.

The CDR3 DNA reads as TGTGCCAGCAGCTGGGGGGGCAATAATCAGCCCCAGCATTTT. This codes for CASSWGGNNQPQHF. V gene TRBV5-5 combines with J gene TRBJ1-5; D is perhaps TRBD1 (6 bases). Trimming removed 3 bases at V and 4 bases at J, with 11 bases between. Germline V CDR1 and CDR2: SGHKS, YYEKEE (reference sequence). This CDR3 is 14 amino acids long.

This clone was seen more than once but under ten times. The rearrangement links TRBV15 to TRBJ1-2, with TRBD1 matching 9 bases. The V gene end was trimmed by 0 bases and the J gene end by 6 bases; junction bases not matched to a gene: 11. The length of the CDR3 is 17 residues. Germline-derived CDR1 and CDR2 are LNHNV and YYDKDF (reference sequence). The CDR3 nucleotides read TGTGCCACCAGCAGAGACTCTCGGGACAGGGATCTCAATGGCTACACCTTC. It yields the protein CATSRDSRDRDLNGYTF.

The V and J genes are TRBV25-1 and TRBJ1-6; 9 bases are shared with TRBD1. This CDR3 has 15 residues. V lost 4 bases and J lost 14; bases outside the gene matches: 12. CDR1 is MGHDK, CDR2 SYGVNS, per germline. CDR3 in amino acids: CASSATRDRAFTLHF. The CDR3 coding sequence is TGTGCCAGCAGTGCTACCCGGGACAGGGCTTTCACCCTCCACTTT. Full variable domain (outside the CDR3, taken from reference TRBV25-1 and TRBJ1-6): EADIYQTPRYLVIGTGKKITLECSQTMGHDKMYWYQQDPGMELHLIHYSYGVNSTEKGDLSSESTVSRIRTEHFPLTLESARPSHTSQYLCASSATRDRAFTLHFGNGTRLTVT.

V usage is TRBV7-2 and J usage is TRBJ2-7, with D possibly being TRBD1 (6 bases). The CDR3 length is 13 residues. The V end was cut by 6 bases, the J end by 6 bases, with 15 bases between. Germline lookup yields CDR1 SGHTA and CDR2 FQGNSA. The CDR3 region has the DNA TGTGCCAGCAGTAGTGCGCTGGGGGCCGAGCAGTACTTC. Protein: CASSSALGAEQYF.

CDR3 loop: CASSPPGYNEQFF. As DNA, the CDR3 is TGTGCCAGCAGCCCTCCAGGTTACAATGAGCAGTTCTTC. The chain is built from TRBV11-3 and TRBJ2-1; D gene uncertain. Trimming stripped 5 bases from V and 4 bases from J, with 9 bases between. CDR3 length: 13 amino acids. CDR1 SGHNT and CDR2 YENEEA come from the germline V gene.

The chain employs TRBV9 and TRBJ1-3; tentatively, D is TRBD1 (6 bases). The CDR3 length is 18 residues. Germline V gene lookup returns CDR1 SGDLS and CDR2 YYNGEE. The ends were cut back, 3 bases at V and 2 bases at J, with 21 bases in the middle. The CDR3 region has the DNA TGTGCCAGCAGCGCTCACACAGCAGGGGAATGGACTGGAAACACCATATATTTT. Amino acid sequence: CASSAHTAGEWTGNTIYF.

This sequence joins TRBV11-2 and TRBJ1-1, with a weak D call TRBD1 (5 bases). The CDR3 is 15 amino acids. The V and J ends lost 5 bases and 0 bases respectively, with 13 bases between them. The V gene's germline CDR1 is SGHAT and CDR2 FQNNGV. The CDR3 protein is CASSVNRMMNTEAFF. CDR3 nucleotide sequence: TGTGCCAGCAGCGTAAACAGGATGATGAACACTGAAGCTTTCTTT.

CDR3 in DNA: TGTGCCAGCAGTTTAGGTAGCGGCCCCTATGGCTACACCTTC. It codes for CASSLGSGPYGYTF. This chain uses TRBV27 with TRBJ1-2, with D uncertain. The CDR3 loop spans 14 amino acids. V gave up 2 bases and J gave up 4 bases, with 11 bases separating them. Germline V gene lookup returns CDR1 MNHEY and CDR2 SMNVEV (reference sequence).

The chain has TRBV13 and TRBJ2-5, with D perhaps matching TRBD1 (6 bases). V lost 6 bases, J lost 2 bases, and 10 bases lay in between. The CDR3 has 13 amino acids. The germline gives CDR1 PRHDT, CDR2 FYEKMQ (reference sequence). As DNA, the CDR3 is TGTGCCAGCAGAAACAGGGCTCAAGAGACCCAGTACTTC. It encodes CASRNRAQETQYF.

The CDR3: CASRGQDNYGYTF. As DNA, the CDR3 is TGTGCCAGTAGGGGACAGGACAACTATGGCTACACCTTC. This chain joins TRBV19 and TRBJ1-2; TRBD1 agrees at 8 bases. The CDR3 contains 13 residues. Germline CDR1 and CDR2: LNHDA and SQIVND (reference sequence). Trimming took 6 bases from V and 2 from J; bases not matched to a gene: 2.

The DNA for the CDR3 is TGTGCCAGCAGTTTGAGGGGGTCAGTAAGGTCCTACGAGCAGTACTTC. This codes for CASSLRGSVRSYEQYF. This chain joins TRBV27 and TRBJ2-7, with D maybe TRBD1 (6 bases). With 3 bases removed from V and 1 base from J, the gap between germline ends came to 16 bases. CDR1 and CDR2 from the germline V gene are MNHEY and SMNVEV (reference sequence). This CDR3 is 16 amino acids long.